This T cell receptor (beta chain) was observed in a study of identical twins. CDR1 and CDR2 (germline): MNHEY, SVGAGI. The CDR3 loop spans 18 amino acids. V lost 0 bases, J lost 0 bases, and 15 bases lay in between. Study findings and constraints: Models, which agreed with sharing between unrelated individuals, nonetheless underestimated the out-of-frame TCR alpha sharing seen in monozygotic twins.

This clonotype was seen only a few times. Its antigen is not known. TCRdb analysed the 5' RACE reads with MiXCR anew, one entry per CDR3 protein. Of hundreds of thousands of distinct CDR3 sequences detected, roughly 12% appear once; the ten largest clones hold around 7.8%. This sample was also put to use in a study of yellow fever vaccine responses in identical twins.

The receptor comes from a woman between 18 and 30 years old in good health. The V and J genes are TRBV6-5 and TRBJ2-1, with a tentative D call TRBD1 (6 bases). Sequencing was done on a sample of CD8+ T cells sorted from blood. In DNA, the CDR3 is TGTGCCAGCAGTTACTCGTCTGTGTCAGGGGACTCCTACAATGAGCAGTTCTTC. Its translation: CASSYSSVSGDSYNEQFF.